This T cell receptor (beta chain) emerged from a study of blood T cell repertoires in COVID-19. In the original workflow: Amplification with reference gene primers provided the estimates of nucleated cell counts. Assay used: immunoSEQ multiplex PCR; TCRdb lists only in-frame clones, some missing. D and trimming were read from the DNA, whereas the V and J calls and clone size are those reported in that table. The table records about 98,000 clones, approximately 84% of them present only once. J gave up 5 bases and V 4 bases, and 9 bases lay outside the gene matches. The CDR3 covers 16 residues. Germline V gene lookup returns CDR1 SGHTA and CDR2 FQGTGA.

This sequence originates from a middle-aged man with active or convalescent COVID-19. Sequenced: peripheral blood. The rearrangement joins TRBV7-3 to TRBJ2-1; 9 bases line up with TRBD2. The chain's CDR3 is CASSSGYSGGHNEQFF. The CDR3 DNA sequence: TGTGCCAGCAGCTCCGGATATAGCGGGGGTCACAATGAGCAGTTCTTC.